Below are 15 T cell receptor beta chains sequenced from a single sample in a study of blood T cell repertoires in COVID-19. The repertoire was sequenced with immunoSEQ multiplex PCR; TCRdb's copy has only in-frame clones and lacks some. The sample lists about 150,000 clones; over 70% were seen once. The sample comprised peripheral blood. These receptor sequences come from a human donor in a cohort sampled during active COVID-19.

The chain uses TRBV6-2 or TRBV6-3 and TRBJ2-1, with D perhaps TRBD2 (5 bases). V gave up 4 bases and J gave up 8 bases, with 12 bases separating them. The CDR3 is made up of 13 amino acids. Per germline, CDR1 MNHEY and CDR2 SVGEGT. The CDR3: CASSSQYGDEQFF. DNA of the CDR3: TGTGCCAGCAGTTCCCAATACGGGGATGAGCAGTTCTTC.

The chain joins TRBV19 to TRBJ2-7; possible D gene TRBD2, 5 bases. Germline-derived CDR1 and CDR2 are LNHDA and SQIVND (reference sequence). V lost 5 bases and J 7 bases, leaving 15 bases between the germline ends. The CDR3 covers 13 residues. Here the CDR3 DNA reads TGTGCCAGTAGTTTCCGGGCCCCGGGGGAGCAGTACGTC. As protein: CASSFRAPGEQYV.

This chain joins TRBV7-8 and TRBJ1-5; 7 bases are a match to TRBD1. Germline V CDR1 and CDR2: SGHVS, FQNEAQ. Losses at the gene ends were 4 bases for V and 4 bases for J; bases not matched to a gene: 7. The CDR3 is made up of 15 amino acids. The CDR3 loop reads CASSSLDRRNQPQHF. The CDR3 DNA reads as TGTGCCAGCAGCTCCTTGGACAGGCGGAATCAGCCCCAGCATTTT. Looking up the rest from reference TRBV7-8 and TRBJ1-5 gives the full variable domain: GAGVSQSPRYKVAKRGQDVALRCDPISGHVSLFWYQQALGQGPEFLTYFQNEAQLDKSGLPSDRFFAERPEGSVSTLKIQRTQQEDSAVYLCASSSLDRRNQPQHFGDGTRLSIL.

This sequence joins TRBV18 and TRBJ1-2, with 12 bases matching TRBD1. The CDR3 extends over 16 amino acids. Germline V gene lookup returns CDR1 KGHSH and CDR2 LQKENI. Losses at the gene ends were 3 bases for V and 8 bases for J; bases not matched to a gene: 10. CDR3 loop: CASSPVGTGGAGGYTF. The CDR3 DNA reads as TGTGCCAGCTCACCCGTCGGGACAGGGGGCGCAGGGGGCTACACCTTC.

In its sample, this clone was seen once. Here the CDR3 DNA reads TGTGCCTCACGACAGGGCTCGACTGGTGAAGCTTTCTTT. Encoded protein: CASRQGSTGEAFF. The chain joins TRBV10-3 to TRBJ1-1; 7 nucleotides agree with TRBD1. CDR1 and CDR2 (germline): ENHRY, SYGVKD. The length of the CDR3 is 13 residues. V lost 11 bases and J lost 7; bases outside the gene matches: 13.

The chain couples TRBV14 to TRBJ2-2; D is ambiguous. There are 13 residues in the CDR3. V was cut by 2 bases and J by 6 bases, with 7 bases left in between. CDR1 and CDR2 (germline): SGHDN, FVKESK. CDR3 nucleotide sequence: TGTGCCAGCAGCCAACTGGGCTCCGGGGAGCTGTTTTTT. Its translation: CASSQLGSGELFF. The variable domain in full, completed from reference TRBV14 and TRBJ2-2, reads EAGVTQFPSHSVIEKGQTVTLRCDPISGHDNLYWYRRVMGKEIKFLLHFVKESKQDESGMPNNRFLAERTGGTYSTLKVQPAELEDSGVYFCASSQLGSGELFFGEGSRLTVL.

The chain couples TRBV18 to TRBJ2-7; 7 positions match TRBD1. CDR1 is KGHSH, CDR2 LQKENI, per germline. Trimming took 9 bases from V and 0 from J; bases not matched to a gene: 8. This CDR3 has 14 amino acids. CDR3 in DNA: TGTGCCAGTTCGGGACAGTTGAGCTCCTACGAGCAGTACTTC. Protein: CASSGQLSSYEQYF.

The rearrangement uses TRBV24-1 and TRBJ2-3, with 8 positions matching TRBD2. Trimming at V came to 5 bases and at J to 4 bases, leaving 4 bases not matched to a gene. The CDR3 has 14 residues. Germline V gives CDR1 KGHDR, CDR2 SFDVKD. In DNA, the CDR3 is TGTGCCACCAGTGCCGGGGGGGCGGCAGATACGCAGTATTTT. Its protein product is CATSAGGAADTQYF.

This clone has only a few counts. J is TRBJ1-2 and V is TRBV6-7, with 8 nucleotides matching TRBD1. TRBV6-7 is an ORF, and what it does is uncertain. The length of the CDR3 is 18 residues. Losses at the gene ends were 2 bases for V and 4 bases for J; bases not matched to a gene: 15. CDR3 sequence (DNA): TGTGCCAGCAGTTACCTAGGACTGGACAGGGACCCAGCCTATGGCTACACCTTC. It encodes CASSYLGLDRDPAYGYTF.

CDR3 sequence: CASSPWDRITDTQYF. The CDR3 bases are TGTGCCAGCAGCCCCTGGGACAGAATCACAGATACGCAGTATTTT. V is TRBV3-1 (or the pseudogene TRBV3-2) and J is TRBJ2-3; 7 bases are shared with TRBD1. The germline gives CDR1 LGHDT, CDR2 YNNKEL (reference sequence). With V trimmed by 4 bases and J by 2 bases, 6 bases remained unmatched. The CDR3 loop spans 15 amino acids.

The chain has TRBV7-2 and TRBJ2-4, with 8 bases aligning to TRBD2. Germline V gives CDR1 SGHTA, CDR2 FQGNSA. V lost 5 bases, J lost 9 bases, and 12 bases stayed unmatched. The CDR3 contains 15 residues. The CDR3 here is CASSPTGGGRVIQYF. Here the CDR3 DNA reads TGTGCCAGCAGCCCCACCGGGGGGGGACGGGTCATTCAGTACTTC.

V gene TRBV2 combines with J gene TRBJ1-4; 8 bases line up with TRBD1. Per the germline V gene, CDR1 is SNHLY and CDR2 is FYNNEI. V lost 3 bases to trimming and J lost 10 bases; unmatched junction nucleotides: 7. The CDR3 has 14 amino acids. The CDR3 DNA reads TGTGCCAGCAGTGAGGGACAGGTGGTAGGAAAACTGTTTTTT. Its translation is CASSEGQVVGKLFF.

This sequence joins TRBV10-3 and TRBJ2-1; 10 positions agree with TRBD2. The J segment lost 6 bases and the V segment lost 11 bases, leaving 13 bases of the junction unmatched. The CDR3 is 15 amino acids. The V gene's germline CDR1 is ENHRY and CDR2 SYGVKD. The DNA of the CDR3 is TGTGCCGCCGAGGAGCGGGAGGGAAACTTCAATGAGCAGTTCTTC. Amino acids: CAAEEREGNFNEQFF.

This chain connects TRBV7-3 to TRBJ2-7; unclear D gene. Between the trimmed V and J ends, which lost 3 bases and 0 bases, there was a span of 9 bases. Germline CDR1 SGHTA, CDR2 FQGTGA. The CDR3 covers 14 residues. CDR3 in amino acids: CASSFSRDSYEQYF. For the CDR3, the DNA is TGTGCCAGCAGCTTTAGCAGAGACTCCTACGAGCAGTACTTC.

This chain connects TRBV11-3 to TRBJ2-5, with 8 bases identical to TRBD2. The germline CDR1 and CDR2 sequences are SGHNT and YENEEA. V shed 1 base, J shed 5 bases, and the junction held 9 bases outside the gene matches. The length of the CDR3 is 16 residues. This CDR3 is CASSLGREGRGETQYF. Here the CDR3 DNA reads TGTGCCAGCAGCTTAGGTCGGGAGGGCCGAGGGGAGACCCAGTACTTC.